This T cell receptor beta chain was identified during a study of control samples from healthy donors and cancer patients. The germline CDR1 and CDR2 sequences are SEHNR and FQNEAQ (reference sequence). The ends were cut back, 5 bases at V and 3 bases at J, with 10 bases in the middle. The CDR3 is 13 residues long. Repertoires were generated with immunoSEQ multiplex PCR, while TCRdb's copy carries only in-frame clones and drops some. Of around 74,000 clones in the sample, approximately 92% were seen once. The clonotype originates from an older woman in good health. Sequencing used blood. V and J are TRBV7-9 and TRBJ1-2; no firm D call. DNA for the CDR3: TGTGCCAGCAGCACGGAGGTGGACTATGGCTACACCTTC. This encodes CASSTEVDYGYTF.